This entry lists 18 T cell receptor beta chains sequenced from one sample in a study of T cell responses to AZD1222 COVID-19 vaccine (dated by TCRdb to 2020 to 2023). Per the publication, the time point label means: baseline before first vaccination. Libraries were made using the immunoSEQ multiplex PCR assay. TCRdb carries this immuneACCESS record with in-frame sequences only. Its versions omit some clonotypes, under half of them owing to an unresolved V gene in the studies checked, with the rest unexplained. Present in this sample are around 130,000 clones, just under 95% of which were seen just once. Clones ranked in the top ten supply 6% to 7% of the sample. The specimen was peripheral blood, collected on day 0 of AZD1222 vaccination. The receptors come from an adult in good health.

V usage is TRBV3-1 (or the pseudogene TRBV3-2) and J usage is TRBJ2-1; TRBD2 agrees at 11 bases. V trimming: 4 bases; J trimming: 8 bases; junction bases outside the gene matches: 4. The CDR3 has 14 residues. Germline V gives CDR1 LGHDT, CDR2 YNNKEL (reference sequence). The CDR3 spells CASSLGTSGHEQFF. DNA for the CDR3: TGTGCCAGCAGCCTCGGGACTAGCGGCCATGAGCAGTTCTTC.

CDR3 amino acids: CASSEWQYSNQPQHF. The CDR3 DNA reads TGTGCCAGCAGTGAATGGCAGTATAGCAATCAGCCCCAGCATTTT. The chain has TRBV2 and TRBJ1-5; D is unclear. CDR3 length: 15 amino acids. Trimming stripped 2 bases from V and 0 bases from J, with 8 bases between. CDR1 is SNHLY, CDR2 FYNNEI, per germline.

The chain employs TRBV4-3 and TRBJ2-7; D is undetermined. The CDR3 is made up of 15 amino acids. Germline V gene lookup returns CDR1 LGHNA and CDR2 YSLEER. Trimming pared 1 base from V and 0 bases from J, leaving 10 bases between. The CDR3 DNA reads TGCGCCAGCAGCCAAGGGCCGGAGTACTCCTACGAGCAGTACTTC. It translates to CASSQGPEYSYEQYF.

This clone appeared once. The chain carries TRBV27 and TRBJ1-5, with D perhaps TRBD1 (6 bases). Trimming pared 5 bases from V and 0 bases from J, leaving 20 bases between. The CDR3 contains 18 residues. Germline lookup yields CDR1 MNHEY and CDR2 SMNVEV (reference sequence). CDR3 sequence reads: CASSPLRGGAVSNQPQHF. The CDR3 nucleotides read TGTGCCAGCAGTCCCCTTAGGGGGGGGGCCGTTAGCAATCAGCCCCAGCATTTT.

The chain has TRBV30 and TRBJ1-2; D unresolved. The germline V gene encodes CDR1 GTSNPN and CDR2 SVGIG (reference sequence). Trimming took 0 bases from V and 4 from J, leaving 6 bases between them. This CDR3 comprises 12 residues. CDR3 loop: CAWSVDFYGYTF. For the CDR3, the DNA is TGTGCCTGGAGTGTAGATTTCTATGGCTACACCTTC.

CDR3 DNA: TGTGCCAGCAGCTTGTCCGGGGGCAATGGCTACACCTTC. It translates to CASSLSGGNGYTF. This chain uses TRBV7-9 with TRBJ1-2; weak D call: TRBD1 (6 bases). The CDR3 length is 13 residues. Looked up from germline, CDR1 is SEHNR and CDR2 is FQNEAQ (reference sequence). V gave up 3 bases and J gave up 6 bases, with 11 bases separating them.

This clone appeared a single time. The chain carries TRBV3-1 (or the pseudogene TRBV3-2) and TRBJ1-1; possibly TRBD1 for D (6 bases). V lost 3 bases and J 2 bases, leaving 19 bases between the germline ends. This CDR3 is 17 amino acids long. The V gene's germline CDR1 is LGHDT and CDR2 YNNKEL (reference sequence). As DNA, the CDR3 is TGTGCCAGCAGCCAGGGGAAACTGTACAGGGAAAACACTGAAGCTTTCTTT. Protein sequence: CASSQGKLYRENTEAFF.

The V call is TRBV24-1, the J call TRBJ2-7; 7 bases match TRBD2. Germline V gives CDR1 KGHDR, CDR2 SFDVKD. J was trimmed by 6 bases and V by 5 bases; bases with no gene match: 18. This CDR3 region has 17 residues. Here the CDR3 reads CATSGGKRDVSMAEQYF. The CDR3 coding sequence is TGTGCCACCAGTGGAGGGAAGCGGGATGTTTCCATGGCCGAGCAGTACTTC.

The V call is TRBV5-1, the J call TRBJ1-2, with a possible D match to TRBD1 (6 bases). The V gene lost 2 bases and the J gene lost 1 base, with 12 bases spanning the gap. Germline CDR1 reads SGHRS; CDR2 reads YFSETQ. The CDR3 is 15 residues long. The CDR3 sequence: CASSLSGANNYGYTF. The DNA of the CDR3 is TGCGCCAGCAGCTTATCGGGGGCCAATAACTATGGCTACACCTTC.

J is TRBJ2-1 and V is TRBV6-1; a weak D match, TRBD2 (6 bases). V lost 2 bases to trimming and J lost 7 bases, with 15 bases between them. The CDR3 is 15 residues long. The germline V gene encodes CDR1 MNHNS and CDR2 SASEGT. CDR3 sequence reads: CASSEMSGFSNEQFF. The CDR3 coding sequence is TGTGCCAGCAGTGAAATGAGCGGGTTTAGTAATGAGCAGTTCTTC.

The chain recombines TRBV14 with TRBJ1-1; the match to TRBD1 covers 7 bases. There are 14 residues in the CDR3. The J segment lost 11 bases and the V segment lost 1 base, leaving 10 bases of the junction unmatched. Germline V gene data show CDR1 as SGHDN and CDR2 as FVKESK. The DNA of the CDR3 is TGTGCCAGCAGCCAAGTCGCAGGGACAGTTGCGGCTTTCTTT. Translating gives CASSQVAGTVAAFF.

This rearrangement joins TRBV30 to TRBJ2-1, with D unresolved. The CDR3 loop spans 10 amino acids. The germline gives CDR1 GTSNPN, CDR2 SVGIG (reference sequence). Deletions cut 5 bases from V and 9 bases from J, with 8 bases between. The CDR3 region is CAWGLPEQFF. CDR3 nucleotides: TGTGCCTGGGGGCTACCTGAGCAGTTCTTC. Supplemented by reference TRBV30 and TRBJ2-1, the full variable domain reads SQTIHQWPATLVQPVGSPLSLECTVEGTSNPNLYWYRQAAGRGLQLLFYSVGIGQISSEVPQNLSASRPQDRQFILSSKKLLLSDSGFYLCAWGLPEQFFGPGTRLTVL.

The V gene is TRBV7-3, the J gene TRBJ1-2; D gene ambiguous. Between the trimmed V and J ends, which lost 5 bases and 1 base, there was a span of 11 bases. The CDR3 length is 14 residues. Germline V gene sequence: CDR1 SGHTA, CDR2 FQGTGA. The chain's CDR3 is CASSPGGINYGYTF. The CDR3 region has the DNA TGTGCCAGCAGCCCGGGTGGCATTAACTATGGCTACACCTTC.

V and J are TRBV5-4 and TRBJ2-3, with D perhaps being TRBD1 or TRBD2 (5 bases each). The CDR3 loop spans 14 amino acids. Germline CDR1 reads SGHNT; CDR2 reads YYREEE (reference sequence). V lost 4 bases to trimming and J lost 3 bases, with 12 bases between them. The CDR3 sequence is CASSLREGTDTQYF. DNA for the CDR3: TGTGCCAGCAGCCTGAGAGAGGGGACAGATACGCAGTATTTT.

J is TRBJ1-1 and V is TRBV18; D unresolved. The germline V gene has CDR1 KGHSH and CDR2 LQKENI. The CDR3 length is 16 residues. V lost 3 bases to trimming and J lost 4 bases, with 18 bases between them. CDR3 loop: CASSPSVGRVGTEAFF. The CDR3 DNA reads as TGTGCCAGCTCACCCTCGGTGGGAAGGGTAGGCACTGAAGCTTTCTTT.

This chain connects TRBV25-1 to TRBJ2-7; D gene uncertain. Germline lookup yields CDR1 MGHDK and CDR2 SYGVNS. The CDR3 runs to 14 residues. V was cut by 2 bases and J by 2 bases, with 10 bases left in between. CDR3 residues: CASSEGGPPYEQYF. In nucleotides, the CDR3 is TGTGCCAGCAGTGAAGGTGGCCCCCCCTACGAGCAGTACTTC.

V gene TRBV2 combines with J gene TRBJ1-1, with 9 bases that match TRBD1. The germline CDR1 and CDR2 sequences are SNHLY and FYNNEI. The CDR3 is made up of 14 amino acids. J gave up 6 bases and V 4 bases, and 6 bases lay outside the gene matches. The CDR3 sequence: CASSGTGAAPEAFF. The CDR3 DNA sequence: TGTGCCAGCAGTGGGACAGGGGCGGCTCCTGAAGCTTTCTTT.

The chain uses TRBV15 and TRBJ1-2, with D maybe TRBD1 (5 bases). With 1 base removed from V and 7 bases from J, the gap between germline ends came to 13 bases. Germline values: CDR1 LNHNV, CDR2 YYDKDF (reference sequence). The CDR3 is made up of 14 amino acids. CDR3 DNA: TGTGCCACCAGCAGAGGGGACGCGGGGCCTGGCTACACCTTC. It translates to CATSRGDAGPGYTF. Based on the CDR3 plus reference TRBV15 and TRBJ1-2, the full variable domain is DAMVIQNPRYQVTQFGKPVTLSCSQTLNHNVMYWYQQKSSQAPKLLFHYYDKDFNNEADTPDNFQSRRPNTSFCFLDIRSPGLGDTAMYLCATSRGDAGPGYTFGSGTRLTVV.